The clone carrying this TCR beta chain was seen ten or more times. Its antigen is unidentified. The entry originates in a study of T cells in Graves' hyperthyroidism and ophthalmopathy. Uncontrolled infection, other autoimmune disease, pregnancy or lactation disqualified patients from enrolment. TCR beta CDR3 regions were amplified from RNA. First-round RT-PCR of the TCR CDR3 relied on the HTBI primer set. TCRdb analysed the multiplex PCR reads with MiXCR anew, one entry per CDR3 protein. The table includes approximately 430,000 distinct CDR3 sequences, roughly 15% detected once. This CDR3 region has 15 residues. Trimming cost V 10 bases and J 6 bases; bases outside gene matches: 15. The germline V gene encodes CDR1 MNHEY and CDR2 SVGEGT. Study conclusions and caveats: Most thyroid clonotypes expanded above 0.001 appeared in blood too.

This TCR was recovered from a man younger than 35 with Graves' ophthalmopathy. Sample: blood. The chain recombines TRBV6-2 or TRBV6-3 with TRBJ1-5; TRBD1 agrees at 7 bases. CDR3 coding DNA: TGTGCCACCTTGACCCAGACAGGGCTGGGTCAGCCCCAGCATTTT. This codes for CATLTQTGLGQPQHF.